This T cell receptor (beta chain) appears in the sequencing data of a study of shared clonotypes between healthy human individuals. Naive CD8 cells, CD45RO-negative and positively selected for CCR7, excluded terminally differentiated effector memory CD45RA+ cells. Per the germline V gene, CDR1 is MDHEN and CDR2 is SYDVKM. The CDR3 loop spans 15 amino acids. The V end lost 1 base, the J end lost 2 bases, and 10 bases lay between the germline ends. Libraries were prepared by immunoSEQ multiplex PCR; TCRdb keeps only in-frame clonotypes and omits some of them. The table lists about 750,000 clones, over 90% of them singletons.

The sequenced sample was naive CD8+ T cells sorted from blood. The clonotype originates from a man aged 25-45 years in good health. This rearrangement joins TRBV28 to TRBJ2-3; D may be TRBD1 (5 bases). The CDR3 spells CASSLSQGPTDTQYF. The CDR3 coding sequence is TGTGCCAGCAGTTTATCTCAGGGTCCCACAGATACGCAGTATTTT.